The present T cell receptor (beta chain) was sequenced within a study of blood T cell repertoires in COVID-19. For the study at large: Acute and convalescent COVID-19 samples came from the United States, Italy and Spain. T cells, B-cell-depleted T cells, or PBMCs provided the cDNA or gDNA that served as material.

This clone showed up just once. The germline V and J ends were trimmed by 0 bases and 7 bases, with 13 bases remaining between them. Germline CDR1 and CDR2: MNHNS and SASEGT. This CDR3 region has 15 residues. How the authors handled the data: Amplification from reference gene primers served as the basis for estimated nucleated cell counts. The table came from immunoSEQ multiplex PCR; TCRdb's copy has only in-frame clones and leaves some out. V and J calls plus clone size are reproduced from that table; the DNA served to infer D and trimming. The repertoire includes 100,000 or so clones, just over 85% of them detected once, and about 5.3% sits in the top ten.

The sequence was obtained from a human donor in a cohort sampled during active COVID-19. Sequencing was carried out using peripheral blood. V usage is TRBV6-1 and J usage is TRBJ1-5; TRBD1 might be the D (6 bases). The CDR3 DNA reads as TGTGCCAGCAGTGAAGCGGGGGCCCTACGGCAGCCCCAGCATTTT. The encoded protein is CASSEAGALRQPQHF.